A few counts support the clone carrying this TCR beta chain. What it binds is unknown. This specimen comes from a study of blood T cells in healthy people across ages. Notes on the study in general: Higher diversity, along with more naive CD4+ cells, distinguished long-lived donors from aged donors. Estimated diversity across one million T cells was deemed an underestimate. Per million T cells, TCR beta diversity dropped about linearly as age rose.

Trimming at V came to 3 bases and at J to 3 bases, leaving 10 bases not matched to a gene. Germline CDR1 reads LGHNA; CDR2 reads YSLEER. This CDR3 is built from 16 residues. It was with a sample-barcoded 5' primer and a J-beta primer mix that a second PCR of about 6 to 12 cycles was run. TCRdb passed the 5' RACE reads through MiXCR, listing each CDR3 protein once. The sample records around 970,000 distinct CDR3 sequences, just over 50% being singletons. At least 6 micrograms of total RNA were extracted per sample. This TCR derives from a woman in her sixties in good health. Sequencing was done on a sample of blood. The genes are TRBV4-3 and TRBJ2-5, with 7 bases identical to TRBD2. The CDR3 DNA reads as TGCGCCAGCAGCCACCTCAAACCTAGCGGCAAAGAGACCCAGTACTTC. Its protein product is CASSHLKPSGKETQYF.